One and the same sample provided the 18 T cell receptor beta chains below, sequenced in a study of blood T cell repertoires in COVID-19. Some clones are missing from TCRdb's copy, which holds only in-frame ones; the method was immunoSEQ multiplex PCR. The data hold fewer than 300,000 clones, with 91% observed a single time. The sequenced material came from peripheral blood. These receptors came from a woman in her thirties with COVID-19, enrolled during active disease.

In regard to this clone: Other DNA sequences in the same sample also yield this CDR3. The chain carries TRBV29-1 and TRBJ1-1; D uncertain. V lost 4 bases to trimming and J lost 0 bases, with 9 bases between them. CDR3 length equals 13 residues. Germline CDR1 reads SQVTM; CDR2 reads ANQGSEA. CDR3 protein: CSVVRLMNTEAFF. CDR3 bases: TGCAGCGTTGTCAGGCTTATGAACACTGAAGCTTTCTTT.

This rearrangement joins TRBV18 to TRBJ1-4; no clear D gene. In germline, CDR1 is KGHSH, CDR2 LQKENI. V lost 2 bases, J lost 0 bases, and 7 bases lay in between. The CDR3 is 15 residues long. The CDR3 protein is CASSPRSSTNEKLFF. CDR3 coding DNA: TGTGCCAGCTCACCAAGGAGTTCAACTAATGAAAAACTGTTTTTT.

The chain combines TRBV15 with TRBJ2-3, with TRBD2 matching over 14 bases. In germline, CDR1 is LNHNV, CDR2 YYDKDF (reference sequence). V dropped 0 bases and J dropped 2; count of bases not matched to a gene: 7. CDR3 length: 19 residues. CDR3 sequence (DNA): TGTGCCACCAGCAGAGAACGGACTAGCGGGAGGTCTTACACAGATACGCAGTATTTT. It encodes CATSRERTSGRSYTDTQYF.

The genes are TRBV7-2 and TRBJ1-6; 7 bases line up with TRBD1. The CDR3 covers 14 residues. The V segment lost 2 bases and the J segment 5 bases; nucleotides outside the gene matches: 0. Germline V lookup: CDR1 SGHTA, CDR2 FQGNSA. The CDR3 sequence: CASSLQGDNSPLHF. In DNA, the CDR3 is TGTGCCAGCAGCTTACAGGGGGATAATTCACCCCTCCACTTT.

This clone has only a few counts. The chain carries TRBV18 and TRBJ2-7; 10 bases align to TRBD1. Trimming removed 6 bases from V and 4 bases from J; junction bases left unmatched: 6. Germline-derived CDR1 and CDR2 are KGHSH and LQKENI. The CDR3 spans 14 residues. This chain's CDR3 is CASSPGTGDYEQYF. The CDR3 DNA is TGTGCCAGCTCCCCCGGGACAGGGGATTACGAGCAGTACTTC.

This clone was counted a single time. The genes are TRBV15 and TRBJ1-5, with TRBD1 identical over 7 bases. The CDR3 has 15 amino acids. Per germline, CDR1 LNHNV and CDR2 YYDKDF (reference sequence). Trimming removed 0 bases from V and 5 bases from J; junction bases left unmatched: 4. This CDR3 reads CATSRENRGDQPQHF. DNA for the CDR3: TGTGCCACCAGCAGAGAAAACAGGGGTGATCAGCCCCAGCATTTT. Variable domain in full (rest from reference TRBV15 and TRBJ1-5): DAMVIQNPRYQVTQFGKPVTLSCSQTLNHNVMYWYQQKSSQAPKLLFHYYDKDFNNEADTPDNFQSRRPNTSFCFLDIRSPGLGDTAMYLCATSRENRGDQPQHFGDGTRLSIL.

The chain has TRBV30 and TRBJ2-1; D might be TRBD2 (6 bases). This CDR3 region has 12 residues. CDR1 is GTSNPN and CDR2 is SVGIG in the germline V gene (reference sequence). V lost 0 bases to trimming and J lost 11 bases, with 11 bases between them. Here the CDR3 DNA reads TGTGCCTGGAGTGTAATTGCGGGAAAGCAGTTCTTC. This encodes CAWSVIAGKQFF.

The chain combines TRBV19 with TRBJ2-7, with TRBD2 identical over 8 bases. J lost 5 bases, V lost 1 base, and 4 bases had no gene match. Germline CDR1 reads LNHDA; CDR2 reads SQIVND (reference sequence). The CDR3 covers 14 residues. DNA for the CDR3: TGTGCCAGTAGTATAGCGGGAGGGCCCCACGAGCAGTACTTC. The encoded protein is CASSIAGGPHEQYF.

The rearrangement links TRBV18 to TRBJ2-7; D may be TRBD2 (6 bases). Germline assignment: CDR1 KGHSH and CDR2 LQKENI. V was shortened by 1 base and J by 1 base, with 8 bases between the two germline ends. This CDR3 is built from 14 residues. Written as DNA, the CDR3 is TGTGCCAGCTCACCACGACGGGAGTCCTACGAGCAGTACTTC. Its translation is CASSPRRESYEQYF.

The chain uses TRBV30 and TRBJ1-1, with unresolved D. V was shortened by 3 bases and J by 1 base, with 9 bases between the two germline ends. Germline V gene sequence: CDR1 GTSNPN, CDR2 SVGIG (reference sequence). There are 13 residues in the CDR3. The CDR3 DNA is TGTGCCTGGAGCTATGGAGGGAACACTGAAGCTTTCTTT. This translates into CAWSYGGNTEAFF.

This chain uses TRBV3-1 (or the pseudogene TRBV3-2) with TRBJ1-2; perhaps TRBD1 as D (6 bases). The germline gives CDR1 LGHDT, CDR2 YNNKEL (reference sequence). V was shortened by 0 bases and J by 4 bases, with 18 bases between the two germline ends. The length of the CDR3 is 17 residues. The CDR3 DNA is TGTGCCAGCAGCCAAGATAGGGGAGCAGGGGCAATCTATGGCTACACCTTC. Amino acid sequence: CASSQDRGAGAIYGYTF.

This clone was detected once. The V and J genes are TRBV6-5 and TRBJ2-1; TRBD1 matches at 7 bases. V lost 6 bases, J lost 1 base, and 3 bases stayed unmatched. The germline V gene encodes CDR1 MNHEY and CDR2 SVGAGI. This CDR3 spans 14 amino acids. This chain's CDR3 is CASRQQGSYNEQFF. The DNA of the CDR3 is TGTGCCAGCAGACAACAGGGGTCCTACAATGAGCAGTTCTTC.

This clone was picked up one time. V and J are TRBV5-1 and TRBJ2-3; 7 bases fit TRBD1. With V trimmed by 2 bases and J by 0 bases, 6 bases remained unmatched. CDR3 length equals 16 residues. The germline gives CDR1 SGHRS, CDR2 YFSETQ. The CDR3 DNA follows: TGCGCCAGCAGCTTCGACGGACAGGAGAGCACAGATACGCAGTATTTT. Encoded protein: CASSFDGQESTDTQYF.

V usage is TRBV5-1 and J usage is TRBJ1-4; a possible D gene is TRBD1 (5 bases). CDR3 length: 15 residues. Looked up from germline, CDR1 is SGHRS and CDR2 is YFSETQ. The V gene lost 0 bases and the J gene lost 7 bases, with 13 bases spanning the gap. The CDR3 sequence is CASSLVSGEGEKLFF. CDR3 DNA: TGCGCCAGCAGCTTGGTCTCGGGGGAAGGTGAAAAACTGTTTTTT.

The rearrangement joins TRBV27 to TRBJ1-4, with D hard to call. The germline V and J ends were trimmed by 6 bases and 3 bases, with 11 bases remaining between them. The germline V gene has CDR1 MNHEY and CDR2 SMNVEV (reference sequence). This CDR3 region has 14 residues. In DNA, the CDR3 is TGTGCCAGCAGCAGACAAGTCGCTAATGAAAAACTGTTTTTT. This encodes CASSRQVANEKLFF. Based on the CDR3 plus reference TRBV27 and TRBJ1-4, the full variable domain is EAQVTQNPRYLITVTGKKLTVTCSQNMNHEYMSWYRQDPGLGLRQIYYSMNVEVTDKGDVPEGYKVSRKEKRNFPLILESPSPNQTSLYFCASSRQVANEKLFFGSGTQLSVL.

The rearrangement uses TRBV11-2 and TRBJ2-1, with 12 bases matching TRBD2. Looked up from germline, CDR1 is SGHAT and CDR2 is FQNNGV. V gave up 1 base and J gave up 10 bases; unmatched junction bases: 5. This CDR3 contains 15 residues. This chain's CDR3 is CASSLALGLAGEQFF. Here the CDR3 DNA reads TGTGCCAGCAGCTTAGCGTTGGGACTAGCGGGCGAGCAGTTCTTC.

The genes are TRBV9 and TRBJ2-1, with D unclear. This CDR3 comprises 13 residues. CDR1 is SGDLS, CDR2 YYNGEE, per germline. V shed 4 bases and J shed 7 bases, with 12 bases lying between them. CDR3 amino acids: CASSLNLGNEQFF. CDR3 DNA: TGTGCCAGCAGCCTCAACCTCGGGAATGAGCAGTTCTTC.

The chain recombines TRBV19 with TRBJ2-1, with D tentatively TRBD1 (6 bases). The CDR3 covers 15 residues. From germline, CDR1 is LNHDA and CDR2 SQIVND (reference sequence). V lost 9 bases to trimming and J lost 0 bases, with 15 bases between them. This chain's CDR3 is CASTPTGSSYNEQFF. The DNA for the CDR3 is TGTGCCAGCACCCCAACAGGGAGCTCCTACAATGAGCAGTTCTTC.